This T cell receptor beta chain emerged from a study of blood T cell repertoires in COVID-19. Across the whole study: Acute-phase and convalescent COVID-19 samples originated in the United States, Italy and Spain. T cells, B-cell-depleted T cells, or PBMCs provided the cDNA or gDNA that served as material.

Germline trimming cut 0 bases from V and 7 bases from J; bases unmatched to any gene: 4. The CDR3 contains 15 residues. Germline V gene lookup returns CDR1 LGHNA and CDR2 YSLEER. This clone was recorded a few times. In the study's own analysis: From reference gene primer amplification, estimates of nucleated cell counts were derived. Assay: immunoSEQ multiplex PCR; the TCRdb copy retains only in-frame clones and omits some. That table is the source of V, J and clone size, and D and trimming were worked out from the DNA. The sample lists some 67,000 clones; over 70% were seen once. The gene calls are TRBV4-3 and TRBJ1-2, with 11 bases identical to TRBD1. This TCR was recovered from a man aged 45-65 years with active COVID-19. Sequencing was done on a sample of peripheral blood. This CDR3 reads CASSQEDRGLFGYTF. CDR3 in DNA: TGCGCCAGCAGCCAAGAGGACAGGGGGCTGTTTGGCTACACCTTC.